This T cell receptor beta chain was observed in a study of T cell responses to AZD1222 COVID-19 vaccine. Study-level points and caveats: After the peak T cell response, and only then, were repertoires sampled. Donors were largely white British and mainly female; clonal diversity was possibly underestimated.

The CDR3 runs to 17 residues. CDR1 is MGHRA, CDR2 YSYEKL, per germline. J lost 7 bases, V lost 1 base, and 11 bases had no gene match. Remarks on this clone: What it recognizes is unknown.

The assay was immunoSEQ multiplex PCR, and TCRdb's table has in-frame clones only and misses some. The table shows some 100,000 clones, with 85% to 90% occurring only once. The clonotype was recovered from an adult in good health. This sequence joins TRBV4-1 and TRBJ2-1, with 9 bases fitting TRBD2. The sequences come from peripheral blood, collected on day 0 of AZD1222 vaccination. The chain's CDR3 is CASSQVDMGLAGNEQFF. CDR3 in DNA: TGCGCCAGCAGCCAAGTAGATATGGGACTAGCAGGGAATGAGCAGTTCTTC.